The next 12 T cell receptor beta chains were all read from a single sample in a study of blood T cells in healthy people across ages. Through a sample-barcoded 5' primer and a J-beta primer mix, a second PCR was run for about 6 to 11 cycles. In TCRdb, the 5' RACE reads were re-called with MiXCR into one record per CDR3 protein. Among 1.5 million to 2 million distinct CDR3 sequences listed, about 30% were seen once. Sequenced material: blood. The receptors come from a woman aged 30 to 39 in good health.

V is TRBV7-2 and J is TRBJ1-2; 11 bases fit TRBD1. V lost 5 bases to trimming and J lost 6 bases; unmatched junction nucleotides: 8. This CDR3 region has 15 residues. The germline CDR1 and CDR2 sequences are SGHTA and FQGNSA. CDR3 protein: CASSPFGTGGHGYTF. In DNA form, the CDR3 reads TGTGCCAGCAGCCCGTTCGGGACAGGGGGTCATGGCTACACCTTC.

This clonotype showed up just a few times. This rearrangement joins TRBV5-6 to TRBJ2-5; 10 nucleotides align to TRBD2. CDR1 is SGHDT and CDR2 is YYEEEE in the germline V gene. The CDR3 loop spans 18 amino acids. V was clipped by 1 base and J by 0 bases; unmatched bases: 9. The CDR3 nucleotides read TGTGCCAGCAGCTTGAGGCTAGCGGGAGTGATGTACCAAGAGACCCAGTACTTC. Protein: CASSLRLAGVMYQETQYF.

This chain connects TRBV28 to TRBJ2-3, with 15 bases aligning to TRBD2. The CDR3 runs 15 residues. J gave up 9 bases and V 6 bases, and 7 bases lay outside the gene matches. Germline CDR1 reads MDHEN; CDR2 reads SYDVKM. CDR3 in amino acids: CASSPGGTSGGTQYF. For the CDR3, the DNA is TGTGCCAGCAGCCCAGGGGGGACTAGCGGGGGGACGCAGTATTTT.

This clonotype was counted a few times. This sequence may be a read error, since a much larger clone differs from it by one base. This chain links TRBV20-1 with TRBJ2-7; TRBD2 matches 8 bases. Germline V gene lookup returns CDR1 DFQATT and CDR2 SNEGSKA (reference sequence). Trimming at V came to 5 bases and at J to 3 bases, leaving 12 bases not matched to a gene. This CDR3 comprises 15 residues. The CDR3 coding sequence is TGCAGTGCTTCCGGGGGTGGCGGGGGGCTCTACGAGCAGTACTTC. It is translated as CSASGGGGGLYEQYF.

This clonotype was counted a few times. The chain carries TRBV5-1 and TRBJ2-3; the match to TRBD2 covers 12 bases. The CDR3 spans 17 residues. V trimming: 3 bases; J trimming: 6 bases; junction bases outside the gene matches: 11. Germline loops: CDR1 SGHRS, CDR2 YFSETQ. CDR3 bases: TGCGCCAGCAGCTCAGGGGGACTAGCGGGTCCCCGGGATACGCAGTATTTT. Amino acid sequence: CASSSGGLAGPRDTQYF.

In nucleotides, the CDR3 is TGCAGTGCTAGATCCCGGACAGGGGTTTACGAGCAGTACTTC. Translated: CSARSRTGVYEQYF. This rearrangement joins TRBV20-1 to TRBJ2-7; 9 nucleotides agree with TRBD1. CDR1 is DFQATT, CDR2 SNEGSKA, per germline (reference sequence). The CDR3 is made up of 14 amino acids. The ends lost 2 bases at V and 4 bases at J; junction bases unmatched: 6.

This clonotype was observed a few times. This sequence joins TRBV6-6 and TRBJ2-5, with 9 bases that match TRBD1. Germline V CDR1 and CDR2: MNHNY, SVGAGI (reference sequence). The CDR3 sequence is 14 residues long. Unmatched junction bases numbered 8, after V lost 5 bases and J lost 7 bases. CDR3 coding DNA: TGTGCCAGCAGTGGAACGGGACAGGGTGGGACCCAGTACTTC. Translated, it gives CASSGTGQGGTQYF.

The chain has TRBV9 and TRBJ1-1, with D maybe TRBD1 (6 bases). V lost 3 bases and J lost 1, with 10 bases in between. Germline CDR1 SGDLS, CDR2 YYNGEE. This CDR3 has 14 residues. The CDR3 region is CASSAQGWNTEAFF. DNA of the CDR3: TGTGCCAGCAGCGCCCAGGGGTGGAACACTGAAGCTTTCTTT.

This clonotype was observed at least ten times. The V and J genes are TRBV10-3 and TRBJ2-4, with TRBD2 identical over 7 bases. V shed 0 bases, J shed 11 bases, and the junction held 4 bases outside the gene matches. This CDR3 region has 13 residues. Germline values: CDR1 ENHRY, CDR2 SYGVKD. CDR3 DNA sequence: TGTGCCATCAGTGAGTCCCCTGGGAGGGTTCAGTACTTC. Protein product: CAISESPGRVQYF.

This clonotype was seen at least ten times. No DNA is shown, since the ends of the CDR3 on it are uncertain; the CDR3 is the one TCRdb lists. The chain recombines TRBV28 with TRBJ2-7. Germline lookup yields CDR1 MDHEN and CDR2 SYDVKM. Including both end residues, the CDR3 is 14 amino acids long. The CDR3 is CASSTSTPTYEQYF.

CDR3 DNA sequence: TGTGCCGGCAAAGCCGGGACAGGCTTCTATGGCTACACCTTC. Translating gives CAGKAGTGFYGYTF. The chain carries TRBV12-3 or TRBV12-4 and TRBJ1-2; 8 nucleotides match TRBD1. The CDR3 extends over 14 amino acids. Trimming took 11 bases from V and 4 from J; bases not matched to a gene: 12.

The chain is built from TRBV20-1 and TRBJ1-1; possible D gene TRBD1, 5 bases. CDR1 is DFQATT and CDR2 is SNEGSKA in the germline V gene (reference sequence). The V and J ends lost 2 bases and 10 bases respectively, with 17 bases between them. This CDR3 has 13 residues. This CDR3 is CSARSGTPSTAFF. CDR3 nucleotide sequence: TGCAGTGCTAGATCCGGGACCCCTAGCACAGCTTTCTTT.